One and the same sample provided the 3 T cell receptor beta chains below, sequenced in a study of PD-L1 blockade in urothelial cancer. Produced via immunoSEQ multiplex PCR; TCRdb's table is partial and in-frame only. The sample comprises around 100,000 clones, approximately 85% of which are singletons, and 2% to 2.5% rests with the top ten. Specimen: PBMCs, collected around atezolizumab (anti-PD-L1) treatment. The receptors derive from a man over 45 with urothelial cancer.

The chain couples TRBV6-1 to TRBJ1-4, with D tentatively TRBD1 (6 bases). Trimming removed 5 bases from V and 3 bases from J, with 13 bases in between. CDR1 is MNHNS, CDR2 SASEGT, per germline. The CDR3 covers 15 residues. CDR3 residues: CASSRRTASNEKLFF. The CDR3 nucleotides read TGTGCCAGCAGTAGAAGGACAGCCTCTAATGAAAAACTGTTTTTT.

The DNA of the CDR3 is TGTGCCAGCAGCTTGACGGGACAGGGGACCTACAATGAGCAGTTCTTC. It encodes CASSLTGQGTYNEQFF. The chain links TRBV28 to TRBJ2-1, with 10 bases fitting TRBD1. In germline, CDR1 is MDHEN, CDR2 SYDVKM. V dropped 6 bases and J dropped 2; count of bases not matched to a gene: 7. The CDR3 is made up of 16 amino acids.

This clone was counted once. The chain links TRBV5-1 to TRBJ1-4; maybe TRBD1 (5 bases). Per the germline V gene, CDR1 is SGHRS and CDR2 is YFSETQ. V lost 7 bases, J lost 0 bases, and 13 bases lay in between. The CDR3 consists of 15 residues. The CDR3 nucleotides are TGCGCCAGCGGATACGGGGGGTCAACTAATGAAAAACTGTTTTTT. Its protein is CASGYGGSTNEKLFF.